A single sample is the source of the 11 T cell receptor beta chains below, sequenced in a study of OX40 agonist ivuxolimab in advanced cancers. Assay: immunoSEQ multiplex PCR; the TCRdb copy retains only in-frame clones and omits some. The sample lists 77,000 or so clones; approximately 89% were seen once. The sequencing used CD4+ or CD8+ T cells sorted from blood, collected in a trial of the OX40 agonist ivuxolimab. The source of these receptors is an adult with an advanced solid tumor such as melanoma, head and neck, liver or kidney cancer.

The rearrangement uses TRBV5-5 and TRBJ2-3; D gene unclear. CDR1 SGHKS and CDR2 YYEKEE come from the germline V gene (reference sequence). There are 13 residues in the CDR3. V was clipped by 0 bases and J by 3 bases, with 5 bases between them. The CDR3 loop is CASSLDRTDTQYF. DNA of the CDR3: TGTGCCAGCAGCTTGGACAGAACAGATACGCAGTATTTT. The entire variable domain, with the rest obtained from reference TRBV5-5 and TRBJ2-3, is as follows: DAGVTQSPTHLIKTRGQQVTLRCSPISGHKSVSWYQQVLGQGPQFIFQYYEKEERGRGNFPDRFSARQFPNYSSELNVNALLLGDSALYLCASSLDRTDTQYFGPGTRLTVL.

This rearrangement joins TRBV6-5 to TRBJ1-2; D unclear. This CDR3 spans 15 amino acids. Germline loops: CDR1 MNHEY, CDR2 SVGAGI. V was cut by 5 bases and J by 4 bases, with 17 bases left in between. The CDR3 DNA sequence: TGTGCCAGCAGTAGATATACCCCGAACGGCTATGGCTACACCTTC. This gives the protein CASSRYTPNGYGYTF.

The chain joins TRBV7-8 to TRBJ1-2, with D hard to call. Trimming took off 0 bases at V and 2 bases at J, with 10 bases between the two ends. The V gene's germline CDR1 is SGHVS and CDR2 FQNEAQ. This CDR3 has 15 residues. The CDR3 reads CASSLATIANYGYTF. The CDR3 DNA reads TGTGCCAGCAGCTTAGCTACCATAGCAAACTATGGCTACACCTTC.

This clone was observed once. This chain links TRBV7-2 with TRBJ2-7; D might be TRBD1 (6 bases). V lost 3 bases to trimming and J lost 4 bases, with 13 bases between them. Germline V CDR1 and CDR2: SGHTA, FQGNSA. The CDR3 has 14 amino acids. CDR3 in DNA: TGTGCCAGCAGCTTTCGACAGGTTGTGTACGAGCAGTACTTC. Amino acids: CASSFRQVVYEQYF.

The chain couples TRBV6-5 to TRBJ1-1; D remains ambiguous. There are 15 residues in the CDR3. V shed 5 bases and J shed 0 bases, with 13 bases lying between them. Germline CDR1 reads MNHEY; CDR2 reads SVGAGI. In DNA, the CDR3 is TGTGCCAGCAGTCCCAGCCACAGTTTGAACACTGAAGCTTTCTTT. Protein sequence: CASSPSHSLNTEAFF.

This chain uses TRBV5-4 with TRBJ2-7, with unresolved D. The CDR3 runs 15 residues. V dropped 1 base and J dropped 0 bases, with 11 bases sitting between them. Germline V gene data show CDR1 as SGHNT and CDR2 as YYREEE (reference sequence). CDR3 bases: TGTGCCAGCAGCTTGAAGGTTAGCAGCTCCTACGAGCAGTACTTC. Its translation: CASSLKVSSSYEQYF.

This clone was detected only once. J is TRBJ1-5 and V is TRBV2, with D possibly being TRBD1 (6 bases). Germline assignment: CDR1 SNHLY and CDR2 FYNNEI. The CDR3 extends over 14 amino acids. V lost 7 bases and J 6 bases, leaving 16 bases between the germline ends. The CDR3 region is CASTEGGVGQPQHF. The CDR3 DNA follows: TGTGCCAGCACCGAGGGGGGAGTCGGTCAGCCCCAGCATTTT.

The CDR3 region has the DNA TGTGCCAGCTCACCTGGGACTAGCGGGACTCTAGCCAAAAACATTCAGTACTTC. Protein sequence: CASSPGTSGTLAKNIQYF. The V gene is TRBV18, the J gene TRBJ2-4; 13 positions match TRBD2. CDR1 and CDR2 from the germline V gene are KGHSH and LQKENI. This CDR3 contains 18 residues. J lost 0 bases, V lost 3 bases, and 5 bases had no gene match.

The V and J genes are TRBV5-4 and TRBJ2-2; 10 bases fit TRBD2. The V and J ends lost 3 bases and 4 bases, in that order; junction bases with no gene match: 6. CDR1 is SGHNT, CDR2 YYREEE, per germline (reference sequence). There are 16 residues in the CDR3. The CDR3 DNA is TGTGCCAGCAGCTCGATAGCGGGGGGTGCCACCGGGGAGCTGTTTTTT. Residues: CASSSIAGGATGELFF.

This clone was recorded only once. CDR3 DNA: TGTGCCAGCAGCTCGGACAGTTCGAATTCACCCCTCCACTTT. Amino acid sequence: CASSSDSSNSPLHF. The genes are TRBV13 and TRBJ1-6; maybe TRBD1 (6 bases). The CDR3 runs to 14 residues. V was pared by 4 bases and J by 7 bases, with 11 bases between. Germline-derived CDR1 and CDR2 are PRHDT and FYEKMQ (reference sequence).

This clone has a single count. The CDR3 is CASSESGQSGKAFF. CDR3 DNA: TGTGCCAGCAGTGAATCGGGACAGTCGGGGAAAGCTTTCTTT. The J gene is TRBJ1-1, the V gene TRBV28, with 7 positions matching TRBD1. CDR3 length: 14 residues. V lost 5 bases to trimming and J lost 9 bases; unmatched junction nucleotides: 12. The germline V gene has CDR1 MDHEN and CDR2 SYDVKM.